Following are 19 T cell receptor beta chains from one sample sequenced in a study of T cells in Graves' hyperthyroidism and ophthalmopathy. RNA transcripts were the template for amplifying TCR beta CDR3 regions. The TCR CDR3 first-round RT-PCR relied on the HTBI primer set. Each CDR3 protein is one row after TCRdb ran MiXCR on the multiplex PCR reads. Of under 400,000 distinct CDR3 sequences in the sample, about 15% were seen once. The sample was blood. The source is a woman aged 55-70 years with Graves' ophthalmopathy.

This clonotype was seen ten or more times. This sequence joins TRBV29-1 and TRBJ2-5, with 7 positions matching TRBD1. Unmatched junction bases numbered 15, after V lost 8 bases and J lost 0 bases. The CDR3 is made up of 16 amino acids. Germline V CDR1 and CDR2: SQVTM, ANQGSEA. CDR3 amino acids: CSTRPGTEKYQETQYF. In nucleotides, the CDR3 is TGCAGCACACGCCCTGGGACAGAGAAGTACCAAGAGACCCAGTACTTC.

The chain recombines TRBV6-1 with TRBJ2-7; D is ambiguous. CDR3 length: 15 amino acids. CDR1 MNHNS and CDR2 SASEGT come from the germline V gene. Trimming removed 6 bases at V and 0 bases at J, with 15 bases between. For the CDR3, the DNA is TGTGCCAGCAGCTTGGTCAGATTGAGCTCCTACGAGCAGTACTTC. It codes for CASSLVRLSSYEQYF.

This clonotype has only a few counts. The chain couples TRBV30 to TRBJ1-3; D call uncertain. The CDR3 totals 14 residues. Trimming removed 1 base at V and 4 bases at J, with 11 bases between. In germline, CDR1 is GTSNPN, CDR2 SVGIG (reference sequence). CDR3 loop: CAWSEAEWGNTIYF. CDR3 DNA: TGTGCCTGGAGTGAAGCAGAGTGGGGAAACACCATATATTTT.

The chain links TRBV12-3 or TRBV12-4 to TRBJ2-7; no definite D call. There are 13 residues in the CDR3. Trimming pared 5 bases from V and 2 bases from J, leaving 10 bases between. The CDR3 sequence: CASSPSKTYEQYF. In DNA, the CDR3 is TGTGCCAGCAGTCCCTCTAAGACCTACGAGCAGTACTTC.

The sample holds a few counts of this clonotype. The rearrangement uses TRBV7-9 and TRBJ2-7; 7 positions match TRBD2. V was clipped by 4 bases and J by 6 bases; unmatched bases: 9. Germline V gives CDR1 SEHNR, CDR2 FQNEAQ (reference sequence). The CDR3 covers 14 residues. CDR3 region: CASSSGGSRAEQYF. CDR3 bases: TGTGCCAGCAGCTCCGGCGGGAGTAGGGCCGAGCAGTACTTC.

This clonotype was detected many times. V usage is TRBV28 and J usage is TRBJ2-3; no clear D. Germline V gives CDR1 MDHEN, CDR2 SYDVKM. V lost 3 bases to trimming and J lost 4 bases, with 14 bases between them. The CDR3 covers 15 residues. CDR3 sequence reads: CASSFLGKESDTQYF. The CDR3 DNA reads as TGTGCCAGCAGTTTTCTGGGGAAAGAATCAGATACGCAGTATTTT.

The rearrangement links TRBV20-1 to TRBJ1-1; the D is unclear. V lost 3 bases to trimming and J lost 4 bases, with 12 bases between them. Germline V gene sequence: CDR1 DFQATT, CDR2 SNEGSKA (reference sequence). The CDR3 is 13 residues long. CDR3 sequence (DNA): TGCAGTGCTAGTAAAGTTGTGGGCACTGAAGCTTTCTTT. It is translated as CSASKVVGTEAFF.

This clonotype has just a few counts. The rearrangement joins TRBV29-1 to TRBJ2-7; D may match TRBD1 or TRBD2 (6 bases each). The germline V gene encodes CDR1 SQVTM and CDR2 ANQGSEA. The V end lost 1 base, the J end lost 3 bases, and 19 bases lay between the germline ends. This CDR3 region has 16 residues. The CDR3 is CSVEVGRGGLNYEQYF. The CDR3 DNA is TGCAGCGTTGAAGTCGGCAGGGGAGGACTGAACTACGAGCAGTACTTC.

Turning to this clonotype: A much larger clone differs from this one at a single base, so this may be a read error. The chain joins TRBV11-2 to TRBJ1-1; D remains unclear. Germline values: CDR1 SGHAT, CDR2 FQNNGV. The CDR3 covers 12 residues. CDR3 loop: CASSWMNTEALF. The CDR3, as DNA: TGTGCCAGCAGCTGGATGAACACTGAAGCTCTCTTT. Full variable domain (missing parts from reference TRBV11-2 and TRBJ1-1): EAGVAQSPRYKIIEKRQSVAFWCNPISGHATLYWYQQILGQGPKLLIQFQNNGVVDDSQLPKDRFSAERLKGVDSTLKIQPAKLEDSAVYLCASSWMNTEALFGQGTRLTVV.

V is TRBV24-1 and J is TRBJ2-6; TRBD1 matches 7 bases. Germline V gene data show CDR1 as KGHDR and CDR2 as SFDVKD. The CDR3 is made up of 18 amino acids. V was pared by 3 bases and J by 4 bases, with 11 bases of the junction left unmatched. Written as DNA, the CDR3 is TGTGCCACCAGTGATCCCGGGCCAGGGGGATCGGGGGCCAACGTCCTGACTTTC. Residues: CATSDPGPGGSGANVLTF.

The chain has TRBV20-1 and TRBJ2-3; TRBD2 matches at 9 bases. This CDR3 has 16 amino acids. CDR1 and CDR2 from the germline V gene are DFQATT and SNEGSKA (reference sequence). Trimming at V came to 0 bases and at J to 5 bases, leaving 9 bases not matched to a gene. The CDR3 spells CSARDSRAGGRDTQYF. The CDR3 region has the DNA TGCAGTGCTAGAGATAGTAGAGCGGGGGGAAGAGATACGCAGTATTTT.

Many counts were recorded for this clonotype. V is TRBV3-1 and J is TRBJ2-7; D is uncertain. The CDR3 length is 15 residues. Trimming left V 1 base short and J 2 bases short, with 12 bases between. In germline, CDR1 is LGHDT, CDR2 YNNKEL (reference sequence). CDR3 bases: TGTGCCAGCAGCCAAGGTCGACAAACCGCCTACGAGCAGTACTTC. Residues: CASSQGRQTAYEQYF.

Turning to this clonotype: A much larger clone differs by one base, so this may be a read error. The gene calls are TRBV6-5 and TRBJ2-2; D possibly corresponds to TRBD2 (6 bases). The CDR3 runs to 15 residues. Germline V lookup: CDR1 MNHEY, CDR2 SVGAGI. The CDR3 nucleotides read TGTGCCAGCAGTTATGTCCGAGGGGTCGCCGGGGGGCTGTTTTTT. Translated, it gives CASSYVRGVAGGLFF.

The V gene is TRBV10-1, the J gene TRBJ2-7; unclear D gene. V lost 11 bases and J lost 9, with 11 bases in between. Germline assignment: CDR1 WNHNN and CDR2 SYGVQD (reference sequence). The CDR3 extends over 9 amino acids. CDR3 bases: TGCGCCGCCATATCGGGGCAGTACTTC. Its protein is CAAISGQYF.

This clonotype was counted many times. The chain employs TRBV27 and TRBJ2-7, with D unclear. The CDR3 consists of 15 residues. Trimming took off 0 bases at V and 3 bases at J, with 12 bases between the two ends. Germline assignment: CDR1 MNHEY and CDR2 SMNVEV (reference sequence). CDR3 nucleotides: TGTGCCAGCAGTTTATCGCCAGCCGGATACTACGAGCAGTACTTC. It encodes CASSLSPAGYYEQYF.

This clonotype was found many times. V and J are TRBV11-2 and TRBJ1-6, with 9 bases matching TRBD1. There are 15 residues in the CDR3. Looked up from germline, CDR1 is SGHAT and CDR2 is FQNNGV. With V trimmed by 5 bases and J by 10 bases, 9 bases remained unmatched. The CDR3 region has the DNA TGTGCCAGCAGCCCAACGGGACAGGGAGGCTCACCCCTCCACTTT. Protein: CASSPTGQGGSPLHF.

This clonotype was seen a handful of times. The rearrangement uses TRBV7-9 and TRBJ1-2, with TRBD1 matching over 7 bases. CDR1 and CDR2 from the germline V gene are SEHNR and FQNEAQ (reference sequence). With V trimmed by 5 bases and J by 3 bases, 9 bases remained unmatched. CDR3 length: 15 amino acids. The CDR3 nucleotides are TGTGCCAGCAGCGAAGGTCTGGGGACAGACTATGGCTACACCTTC. Translating gives CASSEGLGTDYGYTF.

This chain joins TRBV11-2 and TRBJ2-7, with D possibly TRBD2 on 5 matching bases. V shed 5 bases and J shed 5 bases, with 16 bases lying between them. This CDR3 has 14 amino acids. Germline V gene data show CDR1 as SGHAT and CDR2 as FQNNGV. CDR3 in DNA: TGTGCCAGCAGCCCCCCCGTGGGAGTCAACGAGCAGTACTTC. This gives the protein CASSPPVGVNEQYF.

This clonotype was seen ten or more times. The V call is TRBV7-2, the J call TRBJ1-6; 8 nucleotides match TRBD1. Unmatched junction bases numbered 10, after V lost 5 bases and J lost 7 bases. Germline values: CDR1 SGHTA, CDR2 FQGNSA. The CDR3 runs 16 residues. DNA of the CDR3: TGTGCCAGCAGCCTAAACAGGGGGGGGCACAATTCACCCCTCCACTTT. It encodes CASSLNRGGHNSPLHF.